This T cell receptor (beta chain) was identified during a study of graft-versus-host responses after intestinal transplantation (dated by TCRdb to the early 2020s). Study-wide context: The transplants that recipients received were multivisceral, liver-intestinal, or isolated intestinal. Donor T cell macrochimerism was defined as a peak of at least 4% donor T cells among recipient peripheral blood mononuclear cells. Rather than going through the commercial service, samples from a few later patients were sequenced in-house on an Illumina MiSeq and processed with MiXCR. To identify alloreactive clones, pre-transplant mixed lymphocyte reaction products were sequenced and compared with unstimulated pre-transplant donor and recipient T cells. All recipients received anti-thymocyte globulin induction followed by maintenance tacrolimus and steroids for 3 to 4 years. A cohort of 20 to 25 intestinal transplant recipients, including one retransplant, was enrolled, and 3 patients lacking pretransplant specimens were excluded. After intestinal transplantation, graft-versus-host and host-versus-graft alloreactive T cell clones in the graft, circulation and bone marrow were tracked using bulk TCR-beta CDR3 sequencing. Summary of the overall study and its limitations: Early after transplant, declines in HvG clones were associated with peak levels of circulating GvH clones. In patients with donor T cell macrochimerism, the allografts had high GvH to HvG T cell clonal ratios. The relatively low number and heterogeneity of intestinal transplant patients limited the conclusions. GvH clones were detected in recipient bone marrow, and some of these GvH clones were observed earlier in ileal mucosa or blood, consistent with an intestinal mucosal origin.

The germline V gene gives CDR1 as SGHVS and CDR2 as FNYEAQ. The CDR3 holds 15 amino acids from the cysteine to the phenylalanine. Solely the CDR3 DNA is kept, with 45 bases framed from the first base. Trimming costs V 4 bases and J 0 bases, and their ends lie 13 bases apart. Read against the paper, the sample's time point label means: cells obtained before transplantation from donor or recipient. CD3+CD4+ and CD3+CD8+ populations were FACS-sorted from unstimulated pre-transplant donor and recipient cells taken from spleen or lymph nodes. The library was prepared using the immunoSEQ multiplex PCR assay. In most patients, genomic DNA was isolated using the Qiagen DNeasy Blood and Tissue Kit and sent frozen to Adaptive Biotechnologies for TCR sequencing. For most patients, high-throughput TCR-beta CDR3 sequencing of genomic DNA was performed by Adaptive Biotechnologies. Concerning the study's data processing: Adaptive's ImmunoSEQ software was the source of the TCR sequencing data for approximately 18 patients, while three other patients were processed with MiXCR and VDJtools. CD4 versus CD8 sorting errors were corrected by removing sequences found in both subsets at a frequency ratio below 5:1. Because the origin of CDR3 nucleotide sequences shared between donor and recipient could not be assigned, those sequences were removed. To be classed as alloreactive, a clone needed at least 2-fold expansion over unstimulated cells and a minimum CFSE-low frequency of 0.002% (template counts) or 0.001% (read counts). Clones were considered mappable if detected in sequenced pre-transplant spleen, lymph node, or MLR CFSE-low populations of the donor or recipient. The cumulative frequency of alloreactive clones was calculated as a percentage of all sequences, weighted by copy number. The table comes from immuneACCESS by way of TCRdb, which keeps in-frame sequences with V and J called. Part of the clones is missing from these tables; in studies checked, under half for an unresolved V gene and the rest for unknown reasons. The V and J calls and clone size come from that table; D and trimming were worked out from the DNA. In this sample the table shows some 62,000 clones, over 90% of which occur a single time. 1.5% to 2% of the sample goes to the ten largest clones.

A word on this clone: What antigen it recognizes has not been identified. There are no base qualities to consult, and no much larger clone falls within one base.

The sample was unstimulated CD8+ T cells sorted from spleen or lymph node cells, taken before transplant. The chain is encoded by TRBV7-6 joined to TRBJ2-7, with TRBD1 as a weak D call on 6 bases. The clonotype was recovered from a human donor who was the organ donor for an intestinal transplant. Read as DNA, the sequence is TGTGCCAGCAGCTGGGACATAGAGAGCTCCTACGAGCAGTACTTC. Translated, this is CASSWDIESSYEQYF.